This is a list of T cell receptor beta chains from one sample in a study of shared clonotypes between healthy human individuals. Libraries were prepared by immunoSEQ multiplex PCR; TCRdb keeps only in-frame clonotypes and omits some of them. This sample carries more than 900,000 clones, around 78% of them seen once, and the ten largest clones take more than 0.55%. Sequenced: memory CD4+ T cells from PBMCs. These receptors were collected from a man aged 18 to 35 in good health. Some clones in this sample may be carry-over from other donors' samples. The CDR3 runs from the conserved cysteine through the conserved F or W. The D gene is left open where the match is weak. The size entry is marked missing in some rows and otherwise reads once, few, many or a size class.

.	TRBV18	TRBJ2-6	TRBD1	TGTGCCAGCTCACCAGGGACAGGTGTAGTATCGGCCAACGTCCTGACTTTC	CASSPGTGVVSANVLTF
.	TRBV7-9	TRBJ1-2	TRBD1	TGTGCCAGCAGTGCCGCACAGGGGGCCAATGGCTACACCTTC	CASSAAQGANGYTF
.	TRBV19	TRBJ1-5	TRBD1	TGTGCCAGTAGTATCAAAACGGGACAGGGTTTTGGGCAGCCCCAGCATTTT	CASSIKTGQGFGQPQHF
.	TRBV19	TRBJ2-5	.	TGTGCCAGTAGTCCCACGACGGGACGGTTCCAAGAGACCCAGTACTTC	CASSPTTGRFQETQYF
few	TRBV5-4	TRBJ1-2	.	TGTGCCAGCAGCTCAAGGACCGGGGTTGGCTACACCTTC	CASSSRTGVGYTF
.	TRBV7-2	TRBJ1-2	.	TGTGCCAGCAGCTTGGACAGCCTAGGGTATGGCTACACCTTC	CASSLDSLGYGYTF
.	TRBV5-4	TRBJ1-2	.	TGTGCCAGCAGCGGGGGTGCTGGGGGGCCGAACTATGGCTACACCTTC	CASSGGAGGPNYGYTF
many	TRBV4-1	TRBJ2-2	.	TGCGCCAGCAGCCAAGATACGAGGACCGGGGAGCTGTTTTTT	CASSQDTRTGELFF
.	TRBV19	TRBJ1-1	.	TGTGCCAGCCGGACATCCCTAAGGACTGAAGCTTTCTTT	CASRTSLRTEAFF
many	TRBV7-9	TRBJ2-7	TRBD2	TGTGCCAGCAGCTTAGGAGTAGCGGGAGAAGAGCAGTACTTC	CASSLGVAGEEQYF
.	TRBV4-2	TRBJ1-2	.	TGTGCCAGCAGCCAAGCTGAATTAGTGGGCTATGGCTACACCTTC	CASSQAELVGYGYTF
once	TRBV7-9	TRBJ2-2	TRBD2	TGTGCCAGCAGCTCCTGGCTTAGCGGGAGTAGTACCGGGGAGCTGTTTTTT	CASSSWLSGSSTGELFF
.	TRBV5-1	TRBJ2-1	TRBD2	TGCGCCAGCAGCTTCCTAGCGGGCTACAATGAGCAGTTCTTC	CASSFLAGYNEQFF
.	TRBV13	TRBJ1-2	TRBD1	TGTGCCAGCAGCTTAGGCGGACAGGGATATGGCTACACCTTC	CASSLGGQGYGYTF
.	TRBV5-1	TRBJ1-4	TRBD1	TGCGCCAGCAGCGTAGGACAGGCCGGGCGGGAAAAACTGTTTTTT	CASSVGQAGREKLFF
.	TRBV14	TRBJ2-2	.	TGTGCCAGCAGCCAAGTTAGAGGGGGACCGGGAACGAACACCGGGGAGCTGTTTTTT	CASSQVRGGPGTNTGELFF
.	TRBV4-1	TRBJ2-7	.	TGCGCCAGCAGCCGAATAAAGACCGGGACAATGGGCTACGAGCAGTACTTC	CASSRIKTGTMGYEQYF
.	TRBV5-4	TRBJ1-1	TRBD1	TGTGCCAGCAGCTCATACAGGGGGGATAATGAAGCTTTCTTT	CASSSYRGDNEAFF
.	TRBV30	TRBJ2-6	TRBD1	TGTGCCTGTAACGGAAAGGGGGCGGGCGGGGCCAACGTCCTGACTTTC	CACNGKGAGGANVLTF
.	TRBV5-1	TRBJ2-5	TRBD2	TGCGCCAGCAGCTGGACTGGGACTAGCGGTATGGAGACCCAGTACTTC	CASSWTGTSGMETQYF
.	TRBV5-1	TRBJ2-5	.	TGCGCCAGCAGCCCCAGGCCGAACCTTCAAGAGACCCAGTACTTC	CASSPRPNLQETQYF
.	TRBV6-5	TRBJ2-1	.	TGTGCCAGCAGATTAGGACTATTTAATGAGCAGTTCTTC	CASRLGLFNEQFF
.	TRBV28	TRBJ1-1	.	TGTGCCAGCAGTTTTATGGAACGGGGTAGCACTGAAGCTTTCTTT	CASSFMERGSTEAFF
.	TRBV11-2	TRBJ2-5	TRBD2	TGTGCCAGCAGCATTACGGGGAGGGTTGAGACCCAGTACTTC	CASSITGRVETQYF
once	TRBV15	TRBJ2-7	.	TGTGCCACCAGCAGTGGAGCACCCGAGCAGTACTTC	CATSSGAPEQYF
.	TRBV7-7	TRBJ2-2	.	TGTGCCAGCAGCCCTGAATGGAACACCGGGGAGCTGTTTTTT	CASSPEWNTGELFF
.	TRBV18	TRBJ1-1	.	TGTGCCAGCTCAGAGAGGGGGGGCCTGAACACTGAAGCTTTCTTT	CASSERGGLNTEAFF
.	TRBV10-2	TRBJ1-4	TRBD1	TGCGCCAGCAGTAGGACAGGGAATGAAAAACTGTTTTTT	CASSRTGNEKLFF
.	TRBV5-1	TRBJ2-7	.	TGCGCCAGCAGCTCCGGACAAGTTCGTCAGTGGTACTTC	CASSSGQVRQWYF
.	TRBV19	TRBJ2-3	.	TGTGCCAGTAGTAGACAATCCAGGGTCGGGAGCACAGATACGCAGTATTTT	CASSRQSRVGSTDTQYF
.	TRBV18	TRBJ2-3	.	TGTGCCAGCTCACCCCGGTCTGGTACAGATACGCAGTATTTT	CASSPRSGTDTQYF
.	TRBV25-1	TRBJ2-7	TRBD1	TGTGCCAGCAGTCGAGGGACAGGCGAGCAGTACTTC	CASSRGTGEQYF
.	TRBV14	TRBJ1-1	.	TGTGCCAGCAGCCAAGACTGGAACACTGAAGCTTTCTTT	CASSQDWNTEAFF
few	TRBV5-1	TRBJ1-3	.	TGCGCCAGCAGTGGATTACGTGACGGAAACACCATATATTTT	CASSGLRDGNTIYF
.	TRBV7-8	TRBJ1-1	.	TGTGCCAGCAGCTATGGGGGCCCCACTGAAGCTTTCTTT	CASSYGGPTEAFF
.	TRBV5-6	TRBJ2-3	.	TGTGCCAGCAGCACGCCGATCACAGATACGCAGTATTTT	CASSTPITDTQYF
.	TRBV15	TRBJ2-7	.	TGTGCCACCAGCAGAGAAATCAGATACGAGCAGTACTTC	CATSREIRYEQYF